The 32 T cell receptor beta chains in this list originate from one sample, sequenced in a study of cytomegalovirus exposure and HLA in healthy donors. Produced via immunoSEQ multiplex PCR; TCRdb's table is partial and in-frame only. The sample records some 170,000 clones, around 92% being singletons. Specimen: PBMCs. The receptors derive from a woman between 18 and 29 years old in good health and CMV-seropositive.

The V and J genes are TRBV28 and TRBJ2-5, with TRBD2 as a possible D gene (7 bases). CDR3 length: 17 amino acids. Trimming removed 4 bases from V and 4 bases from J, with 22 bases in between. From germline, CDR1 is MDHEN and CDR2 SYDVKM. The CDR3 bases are TGTGCCAGCAGTTCTGGGGGGGCAGCCCCTTGGGCAGAGACCCAGTACTTC. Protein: CASSSGGAAPWAETQYF.

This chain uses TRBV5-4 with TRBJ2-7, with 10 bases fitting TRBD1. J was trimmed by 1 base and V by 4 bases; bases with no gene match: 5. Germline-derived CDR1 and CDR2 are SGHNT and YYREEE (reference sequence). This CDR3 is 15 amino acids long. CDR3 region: CASSAGQGGSYEQYF. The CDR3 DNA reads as TGTGCCAGCAGCGCCGGACAGGGGGGTTCCTACGAGCAGTACTTC.

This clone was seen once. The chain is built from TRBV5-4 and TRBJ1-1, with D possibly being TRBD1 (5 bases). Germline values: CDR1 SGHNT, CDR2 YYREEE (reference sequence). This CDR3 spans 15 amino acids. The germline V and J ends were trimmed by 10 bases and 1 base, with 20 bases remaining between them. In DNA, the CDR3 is TGTGCCCGCGGGCGGGGGGGGTCGAAGAACACTGAAGCTTTCTTT. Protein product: CARGRGGSKNTEAFF.

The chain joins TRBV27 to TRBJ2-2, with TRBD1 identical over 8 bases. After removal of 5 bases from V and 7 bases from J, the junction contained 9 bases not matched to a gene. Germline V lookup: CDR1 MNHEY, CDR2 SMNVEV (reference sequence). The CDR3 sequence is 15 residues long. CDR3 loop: CASSPSDRGNGELFF. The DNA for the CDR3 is TGTGCCAGCAGTCCTTCCGACAGGGGAAACGGGGAGCTGTTTTTT.

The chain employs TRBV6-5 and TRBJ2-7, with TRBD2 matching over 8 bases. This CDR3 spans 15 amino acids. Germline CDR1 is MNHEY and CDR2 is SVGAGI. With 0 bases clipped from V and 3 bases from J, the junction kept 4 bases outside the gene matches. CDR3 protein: CASSYSGSGIYEQYF. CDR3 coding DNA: TGTGCCAGCAGTTACTCGGGTAGCGGGATCTACGAGCAGTACTTC.

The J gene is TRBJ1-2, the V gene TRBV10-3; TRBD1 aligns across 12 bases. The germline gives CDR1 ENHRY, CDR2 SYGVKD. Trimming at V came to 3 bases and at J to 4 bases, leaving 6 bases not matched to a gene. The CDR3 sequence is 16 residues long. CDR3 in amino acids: CAISDPGQGASYGYTF. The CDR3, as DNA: TGTGCCATCAGTGACCCGGGACAGGGGGCTAGCTATGGCTACACCTTC.

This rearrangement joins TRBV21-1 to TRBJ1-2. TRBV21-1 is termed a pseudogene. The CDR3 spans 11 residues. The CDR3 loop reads CASSSRGGYTF. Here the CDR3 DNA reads TGTGCCAGCAGCTCCCGGGGTGGCTACACCTTC.

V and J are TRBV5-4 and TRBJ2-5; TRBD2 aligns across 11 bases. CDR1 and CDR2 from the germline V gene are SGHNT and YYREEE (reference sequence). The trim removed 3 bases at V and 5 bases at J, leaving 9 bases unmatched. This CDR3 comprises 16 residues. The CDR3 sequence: CASSSEVAGGRETQYF. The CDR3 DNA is TGTGCCAGCAGCTCGGAGGTAGCGGGAGGGCGGGAGACCCAGTACTTC.

This CDR3 is CASSQDFLAGNEQFF. The CDR3 nucleotides read TGCGCCAGCAGCCAAGACTTCCTAGCGGGAAATGAGCAGTTCTTC. This chain joins TRBV4-3 and TRBJ2-1, with 9 bases fitting TRBD2. The trim removed 0 bases at V and 7 bases at J, leaving 4 bases unmatched. The germline CDR1 and CDR2 sequences are LGHNA and YSLEER. The CDR3 runs 15 residues.

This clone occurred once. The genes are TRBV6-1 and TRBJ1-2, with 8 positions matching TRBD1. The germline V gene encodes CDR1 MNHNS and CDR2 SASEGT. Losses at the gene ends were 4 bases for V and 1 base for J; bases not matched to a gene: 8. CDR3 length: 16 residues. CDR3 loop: CASSATGGQGNYGYTF. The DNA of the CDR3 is TGTGCCAGCAGTGCAACAGGGGGTCAGGGTAACTATGGCTACACCTTC.

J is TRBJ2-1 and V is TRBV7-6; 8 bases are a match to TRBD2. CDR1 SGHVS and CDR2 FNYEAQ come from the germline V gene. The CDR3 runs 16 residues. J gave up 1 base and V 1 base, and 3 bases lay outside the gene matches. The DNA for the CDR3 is TGTGCCAGCAGCTTAGAAACTAGCGGTTCCTACAATGAGCAGTTCTTC. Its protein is CASSLETSGSYNEQFF.

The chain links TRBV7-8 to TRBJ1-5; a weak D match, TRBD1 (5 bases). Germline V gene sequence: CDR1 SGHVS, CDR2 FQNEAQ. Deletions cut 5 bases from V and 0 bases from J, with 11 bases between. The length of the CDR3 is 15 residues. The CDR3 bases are TGTGCCAGCAGCCTGCTTCAGGGTAGCAATCAGCCCCAGCATTTT. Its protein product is CASSLLQGSNQPQHF.

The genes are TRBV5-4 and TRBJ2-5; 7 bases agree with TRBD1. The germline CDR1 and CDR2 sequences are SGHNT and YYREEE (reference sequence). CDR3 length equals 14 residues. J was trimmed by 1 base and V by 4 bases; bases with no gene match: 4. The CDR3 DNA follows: TGTGCCAGCAGCATCCGACAGGGCCAAGAGACCCAGTACTTC. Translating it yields CASSIRQGQETQYF.

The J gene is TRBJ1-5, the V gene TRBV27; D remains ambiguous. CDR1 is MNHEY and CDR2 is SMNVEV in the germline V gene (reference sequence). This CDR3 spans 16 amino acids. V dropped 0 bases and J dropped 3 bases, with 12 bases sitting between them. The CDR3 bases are TGTGCCAGCAGTTTATCACCCTGGAGTACCAATCAGCCCCAGCATTTT. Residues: CASSLSPWSTNQPQHF.

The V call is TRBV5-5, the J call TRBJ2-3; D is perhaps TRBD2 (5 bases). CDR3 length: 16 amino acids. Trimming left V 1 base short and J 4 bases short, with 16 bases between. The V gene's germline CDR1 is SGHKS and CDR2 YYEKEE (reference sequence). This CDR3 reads CASSLSLAQRADTQYF. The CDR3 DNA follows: TGTGCCAGCAGCTTGAGTCTAGCTCAAAGGGCAGATACGCAGTATTTT.

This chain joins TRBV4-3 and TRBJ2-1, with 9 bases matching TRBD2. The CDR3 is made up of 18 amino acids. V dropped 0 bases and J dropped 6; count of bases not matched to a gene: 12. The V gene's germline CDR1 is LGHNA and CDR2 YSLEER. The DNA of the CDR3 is TGCGCCAGCAGCCAAGATAGGAGGTGGACTAGCGAGGGCAATGAGCAGTTCTTC. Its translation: CASSQDRRWTSEGNEQFF.

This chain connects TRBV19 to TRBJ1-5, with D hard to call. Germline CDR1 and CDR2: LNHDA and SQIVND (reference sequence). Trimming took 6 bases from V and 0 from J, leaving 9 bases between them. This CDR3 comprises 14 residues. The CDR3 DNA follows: TGTGCCAGTAGGACGGGTTATAGCAATCAGCCCCAGCATTTT. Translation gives CASRTGYSNQPQHF.

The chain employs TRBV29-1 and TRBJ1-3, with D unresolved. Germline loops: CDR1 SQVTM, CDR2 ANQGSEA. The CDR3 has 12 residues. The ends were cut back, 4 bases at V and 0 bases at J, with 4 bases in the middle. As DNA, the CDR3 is TGCAGCGTTGCTATCTCTGGAAACACCATATATTTT. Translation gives CSVAISGNTIYF.

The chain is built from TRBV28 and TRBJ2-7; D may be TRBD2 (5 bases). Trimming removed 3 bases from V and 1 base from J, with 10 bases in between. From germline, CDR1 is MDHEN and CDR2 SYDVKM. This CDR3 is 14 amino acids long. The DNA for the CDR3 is TGTGCCAGCAGTTTCGTCGGAGGATCCTACGAGCAGTACTTC. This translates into CASSFVGGSYEQYF.

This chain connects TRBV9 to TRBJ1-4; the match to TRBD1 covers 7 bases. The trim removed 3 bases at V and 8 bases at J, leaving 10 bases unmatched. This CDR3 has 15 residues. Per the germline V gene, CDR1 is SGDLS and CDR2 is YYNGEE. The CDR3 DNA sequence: TGTGCCAGCAGCGCATTACAGGGGAGAGGCGAAAAACTGTTTTTT. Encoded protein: CASSALQGRGEKLFF. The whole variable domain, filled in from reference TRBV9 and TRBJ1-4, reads DSGVTQTPKHLITATGQRVTLRCSPRSGDLSVYWYQQSLDQGLQFLIQYYNGEERAKGNILERFSAQQFPDLHSELNLSSLELGDSALYFCASSALQGRGEKLFFGSGTQLSVL.

As DNA, the CDR3 is TGCAGTGCTAGAGGGAGTGACGAGCAGTACTTC. Protein product: CSARGSDEQYF. The gene calls are TRBV20-1 and TRBJ2-7; no clear D. Trimming shortened V by 1 base and J by 5 bases, and 6 bases separated the two germline ends. The CDR3 runs 11 residues. CDR1 and CDR2 from the germline V gene are DFQATT and SNEGSKA (reference sequence).

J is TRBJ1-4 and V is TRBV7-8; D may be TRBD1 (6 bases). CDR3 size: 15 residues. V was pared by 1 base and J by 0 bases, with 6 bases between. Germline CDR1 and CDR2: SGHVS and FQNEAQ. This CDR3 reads CASSLEGATNEKLFF. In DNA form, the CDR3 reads TGTGCCAGCAGCTTAGAGGGGGCAACTAATGAAAAACTGTTTTTT.

The CDR3 region is CASSLVGGDYGYTF. In DNA, the CDR3 is TGTGCCAGCAGCTTGGTCGGGGGAGACTATGGCTACACCTTC. The rearrangement uses TRBV5-8 and TRBJ1-2; tentative D call: TRBD1 (5 bases). The V and J ends lost 0 bases and 3 bases respectively, with 9 bases between them. The length of the CDR3 is 14 residues. The germline gives CDR1 SGHTS, CDR2 YDEGEE.

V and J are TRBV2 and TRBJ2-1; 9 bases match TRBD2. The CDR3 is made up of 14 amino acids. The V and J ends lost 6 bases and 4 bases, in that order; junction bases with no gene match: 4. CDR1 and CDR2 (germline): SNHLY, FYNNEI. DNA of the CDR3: TGTGCCAGCAGGGAGACTAGCGGTTACAATGAGCAGTTCTTC. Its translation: CASRETSGYNEQFF.

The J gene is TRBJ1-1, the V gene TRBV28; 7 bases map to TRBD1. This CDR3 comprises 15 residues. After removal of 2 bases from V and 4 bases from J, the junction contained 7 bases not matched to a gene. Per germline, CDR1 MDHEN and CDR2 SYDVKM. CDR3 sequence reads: CASSLAEGASTEAFF. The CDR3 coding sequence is TGTGCCAGCAGTTTAGCGGAGGGGGCGAGCACTGAAGCTTTCTTT.

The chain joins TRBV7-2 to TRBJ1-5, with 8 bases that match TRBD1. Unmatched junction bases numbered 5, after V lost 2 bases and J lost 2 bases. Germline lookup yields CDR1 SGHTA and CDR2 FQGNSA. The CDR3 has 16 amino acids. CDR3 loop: CASSLMGQVGNQPQHF. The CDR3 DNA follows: TGTGCCAGCAGCTTAATGGGACAGGTGGGCAATCAGCCCCAGCATTTT.

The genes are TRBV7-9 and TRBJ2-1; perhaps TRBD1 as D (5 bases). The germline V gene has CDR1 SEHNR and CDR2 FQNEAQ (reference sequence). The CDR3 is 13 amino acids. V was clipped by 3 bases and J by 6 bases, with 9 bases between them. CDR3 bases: TGTGCCAGCAGCTTTGACAGACCCAATGAGCAGTTCTTC. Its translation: CASSFDRPNEQFF.

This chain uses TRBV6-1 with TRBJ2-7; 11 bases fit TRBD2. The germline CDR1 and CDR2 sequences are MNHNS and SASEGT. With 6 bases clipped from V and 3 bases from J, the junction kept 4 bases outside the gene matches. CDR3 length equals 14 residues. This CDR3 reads CASRSGTSGYEQYF. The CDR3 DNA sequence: TGTGCCAGCAGATCCGGGACTAGCGGCTACGAGCAGTACTTC.

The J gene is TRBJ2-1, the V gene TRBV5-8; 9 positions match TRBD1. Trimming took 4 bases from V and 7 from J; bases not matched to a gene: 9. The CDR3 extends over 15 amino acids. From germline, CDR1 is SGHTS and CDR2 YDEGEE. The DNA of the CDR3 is TGTGCCAGCAGCATCCGGGACAGGGATAAAAATGAGCAGTTCTTC. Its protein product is CASSIRDRDKNEQFF. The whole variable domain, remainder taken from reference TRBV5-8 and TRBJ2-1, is EAGVTQSPTHLIKTRGQQATLRCSPISGHTSVYWYQQALGLGLQFLLWYDEGEERNRGNFPPRFSGRQFPNYSSELNVNALELEDSALYLCASSIRDRDKNEQFFGPGTRLTVL.

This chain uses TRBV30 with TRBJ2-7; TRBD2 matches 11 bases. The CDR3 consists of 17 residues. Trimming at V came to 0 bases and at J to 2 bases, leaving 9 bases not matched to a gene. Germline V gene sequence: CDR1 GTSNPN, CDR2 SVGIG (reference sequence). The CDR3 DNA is TGTGCCTGGAGTGTATGGCGCACTAGCGGGAGAACCTACGAGCAGTACTTC. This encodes CAWSVWRTSGRTYEQYF. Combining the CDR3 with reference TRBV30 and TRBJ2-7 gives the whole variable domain SQTIHQWPATLVQPVGSPLSLECTVEGTSNPNLYWYRQAAGRGLQLLFYSVGIGQISSEVPQNLSASRPQDRQFILSSKKLLLSDSGFYLCAWSVWRTSGRTYEQYFGPGTRLTVT.

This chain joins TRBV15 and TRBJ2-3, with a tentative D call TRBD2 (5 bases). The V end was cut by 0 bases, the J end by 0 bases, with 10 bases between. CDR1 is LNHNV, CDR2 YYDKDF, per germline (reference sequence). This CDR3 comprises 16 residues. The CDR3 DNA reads TGTGCCACCAGCAGAGATAACCCGGGAAGCACAGATACGCAGTATTTT. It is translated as CATSRDNPGSTDTQYF.

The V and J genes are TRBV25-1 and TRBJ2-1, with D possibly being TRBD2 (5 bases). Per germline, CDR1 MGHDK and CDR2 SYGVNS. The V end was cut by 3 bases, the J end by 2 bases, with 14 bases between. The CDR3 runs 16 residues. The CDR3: CASSEQLGVPYNEQFF. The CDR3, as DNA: TGTGCCAGCAGTGAGCAACTAGGAGTCCCCTACAATGAGCAGTTCTTC.